The clone carrying this T cell receptor (beta chain) occurred a few times. Its target is unknown. Using immunoSEQ multiplex PCR, the repertoire was profiled, and TCRdb retains in-frame clones only, with some absent. Among tens of thousands of clones listed, 75% were seen once. The unexposed donors gave CD4+ T cells in 2011-2018, prior to COVID-19. After roughly ten days of culture, CD4+ T cells were isolated. As cell numbers allowed, unexposed-donor CD4+ T cells faced SARS-CoV-2 S/N and four cold-coronavirus spikes. On days 3 and 7, cultures got half fresh IL-2 medium. Trimming removed 3 bases from V and 0 bases from J, with 9 bases in between. Germline V gene sequence: CDR1 MDHEN, CDR2 SYDVKM. The CDR3 sequence is 15 residues long. The data stem from a study of CD4 T cells in relation to SARS-CoV-2 and coronaviruses. Overall study: After nine to eleven days of antigen culture, PBMC TCR beta CDR3s were sequenced. Overall study results and limits: Approximately 65% of donors had memory CD4+ clonotypes crossrecognizing SARS-CoV-2 and common cold coronavirus spike.

The receptor was isolated from a human donor in good health. The chain couples TRBV28 to TRBJ1-3; D not certain. Sequenced input: CD4+ T cells from PBMCs, cultured in vitro. The CDR3 spells CASSFTIPSGNTIYF. CDR3 coding DNA: TGTGCCAGCAGTTTCACCATTCCCTCTGGAAACACCATATATTTT.